This T cell receptor (beta chain) was obtained from a study of cytomegalovirus exposure and HLA in healthy donors. Overall study results and limits: Association of 16,951 TCR beta sequences with HLA alleles was found at 0.05 false discovery rate in a later analysis. Specific recognition of CMV antigens was confirmed in vitro for three chains (all CMV-associated). In a later analysis, TCR beta V- and J-gene trimming was associated with a missense DCLRE1C variant. The study put under 200 TCR beta chains on its list as cytomegalovirus-associated.

Use of 60 Vbeta and 13 Jbeta primers characterized the PCR. The assay was immunoSEQ multiplex PCR, and TCRdb's table has in-frame clones only and misses some. The table includes approximately 150,000 clones, around 79% detected once. The junction had 5 bases not matched to a gene; V was cut back by 4 bases and J by 5 bases. Germline values: CDR1 ENHRY, CDR2 SYGVKD. There are 14 residues in the CDR3. As regards this clone: Its antigen is not known.

The rearrangement links TRBV10-3 to TRBJ2-5, with 9 nucleotides matching TRBD1. The clonotype was recovered from a man aged 40-49 years in good health and CMV-seronegative. The source material was PBMCs. CDR3 nucleotide sequence: TGTGCCATCAGTGGAGACAGGGGGGGGGAGACCCAGTACTTC. It codes for CAISGDRGGETQYF.